One sample yielded the 6 T cell receptor beta chains listed below, sequenced in a study of cytomegalovirus exposure and HLA in healthy donors. Libraries were prepared by immunoSEQ multiplex PCR; TCRdb keeps only in-frame clonotypes and omits some of them. The sample has more than 55,000 clones, 90% to 97% seen once. The sequenced sample consisted of PBMCs. These receptors all come from a man aged 18 to 30 in good health and CMV-seronegative.

V is TRBV28 and J is TRBJ1-2; D gene unclear. V gave up 5 bases and J gave up 2 bases, with 9 bases separating them. The CDR3 runs 13 residues. Germline CDR1 reads MDHEN; CDR2 reads SYDVKM. CDR3 bases: TGTGCCAGCAGTCCCTTCCGGAACTATGGCTACACCTTC. It is translated as CASSPFRNYGYTF.

As to this clone: The same CDR3 arises from other DNA sequences in this sample as well. This rearrangement joins TRBV7-9 to TRBJ2-7; D remains ambiguous. Trimming stripped 2 bases from V and 4 bases from J, with 6 bases between. This CDR3 has 12 residues. Germline values: CDR1 SEHNR, CDR2 FQNEAQ (reference sequence). CDR3 DNA: TGTGCCAGCAGCTTAAGAGGTTACGAGCAGTACTTC. It translates to CASSLRGYEQYF.

This clone appeared once. The gene calls are TRBV6-1 and TRBJ2-6; D not certain. Germline CDR1 is MNHNS and CDR2 is SASEGT. V was shortened by 4 bases and J by 0 bases, with 10 bases between the two germline ends. This CDR3 has 16 residues. The CDR3 loop is CASSGQVSSGANVLTF. In nucleotides, the CDR3 is TGTGCCAGCAGTGGGCAGGTTAGCTCTGGGGCCAACGTCCTGACTTTC.

This chain links TRBV6-1 with TRBJ1-4, with D perhaps TRBD1 (6 bases). V gave up 2 bases and J gave up 7 bases, with 11 bases separating them. Germline lookup yields CDR1 MNHNS and CDR2 SASEGT. The CDR3 sequence is 14 residues long. This CDR3 is CASSEMGAGEKLFF. The CDR3, as DNA: TGTGCCAGCAGTGAAATGGGGGCGGGTGAAAAACTGTTTTTT.

In its sample, this clone was seen once. The J gene is TRBJ2-7, the V gene TRBV10-3, with 9 bases aligning to TRBD2. There are 15 residues in the CDR3. The trim removed 8 bases at V and 2 bases at J, leaving 10 bases unmatched. The germline gives CDR1 ENHRY, CDR2 SYGVKD. The CDR3 sequence is CAIASGTSNPYEQYF. CDR3 in DNA: TGTGCCATCGCTAGCGGGACCTCTAACCCCTACGAGCAGTACTTC.

V is TRBV15 and J is TRBJ1-1, with D unresolved. The CDR3 totals 14 residues. Trimming took off 1 base at V and 8 bases at J, with 14 bases between the two ends. From germline, CDR1 is LNHNV and CDR2 YYDKDF (reference sequence). The CDR3 coding sequence is TGTGCCACCAGCAGAGTTCCCGGGGAGGGCGAAGCTTTCTTT. This gives the protein CATSRVPGEGEAFF.